This T cell receptor beta chain was identified in a study of T cells in Graves' hyperthyroidism and ophthalmopathy. This clonotype was counted ten times or more. The antigen is not known. Amplified regions were TCR beta CDR3 sequences from RNA transcripts. HTBI primers were used for first-round RT-PCR of the TCR CDR3. TCRdb re-called the multiplex PCR reads through MiXCR, storing one row per CDR3 protein. Here the sample spans around 190,000 distinct CDR3 sequences, roughly 17% being singletons. Study conclusions and caveats: The model anticipated ophthalmopathy a median about six months pre-onset. Ophthalmopathy and stable hyperthyroidism were separated by a 13 V-J model.

The germline V gene has CDR1 SEHNR and CDR2 FQNEAQ (reference sequence). V lost 0 bases and J lost 5, with 7 bases in between. The CDR3 is 13 amino acids. In patients aged 18 to 65, hyperthyroidism was newly diagnosed, with duration under 2 months. The origin of this receptor is a woman aged 50 to 60 with Graves' hyperthyroidism. The specimen sequenced was blood. V usage is TRBV7-9 and J usage is TRBJ1-2; no clear D. CDR3 residues: CASSLAAEYGYTF. Written as DNA, the CDR3 is TGTGCCAGCAGCTTAGCGGCGGAGTATGGCTACACCTTC.